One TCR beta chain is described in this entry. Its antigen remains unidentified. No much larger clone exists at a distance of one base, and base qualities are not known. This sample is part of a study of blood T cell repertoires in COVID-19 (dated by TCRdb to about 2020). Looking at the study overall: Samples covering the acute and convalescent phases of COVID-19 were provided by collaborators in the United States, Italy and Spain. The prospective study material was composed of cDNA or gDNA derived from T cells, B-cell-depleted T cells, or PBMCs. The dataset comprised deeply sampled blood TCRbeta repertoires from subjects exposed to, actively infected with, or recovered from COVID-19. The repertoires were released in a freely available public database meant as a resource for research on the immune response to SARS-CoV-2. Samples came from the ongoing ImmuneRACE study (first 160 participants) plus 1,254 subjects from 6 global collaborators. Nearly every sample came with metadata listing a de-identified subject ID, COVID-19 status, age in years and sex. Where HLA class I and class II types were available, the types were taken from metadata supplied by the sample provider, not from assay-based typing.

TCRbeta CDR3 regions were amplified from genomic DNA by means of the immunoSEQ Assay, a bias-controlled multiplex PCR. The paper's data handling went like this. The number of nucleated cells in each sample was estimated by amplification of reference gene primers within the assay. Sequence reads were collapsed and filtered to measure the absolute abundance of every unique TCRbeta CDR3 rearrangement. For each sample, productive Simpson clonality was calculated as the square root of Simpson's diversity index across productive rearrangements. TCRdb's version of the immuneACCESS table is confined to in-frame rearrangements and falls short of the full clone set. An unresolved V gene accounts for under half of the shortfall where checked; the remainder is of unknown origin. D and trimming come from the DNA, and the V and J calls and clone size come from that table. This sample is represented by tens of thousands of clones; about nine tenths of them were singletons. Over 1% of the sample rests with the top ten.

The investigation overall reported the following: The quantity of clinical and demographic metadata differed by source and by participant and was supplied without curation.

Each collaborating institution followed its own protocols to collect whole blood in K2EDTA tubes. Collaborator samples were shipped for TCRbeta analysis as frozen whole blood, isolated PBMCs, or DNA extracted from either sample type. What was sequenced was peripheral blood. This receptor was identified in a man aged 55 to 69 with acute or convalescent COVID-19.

The encoded CDR3 is CASSLGGEAGNTIYF. The DNA sequence is TGTGCCAGCAGCTTAGGGGGGGAAGCTGGAAACACCATATATTTT. This chain joins TRBV7-2 to TRBJ1-3, with a weak D call of TRBD1 (5 bases match). The germline ends are 9 bases apart after V is trimmed by 1 base and J by 2 bases. The CDR3, from cysteine to phenylalanine, totals 15 residues. Of all the DNA, just the CDR3 is kept, 45 bases in frame from base 1. CDR1 and CDR2, looked up from the germline V gene, are SGHTA and FQGNSA.